The rows below give T cell receptor beta chains drawn from one sample of a study of spatial heterogeneity in lung cancer. TCRdb redid the calling of the 5' RACE reads with MiXCR, one entry per CDR3 protein. The top ten clones hold roughly 15% of a sample with under 150,000 distinct CDR3 sequences, approximately 12% of them seen once. Sample: PBMCs, taken at follow-up. The source is a male donor with early-stage non-small cell lung cancer. The CDR3 runs from the conserved cysteine through the conserved F or W. D genes are given only for firm matches. Clone size appears in some rows only: once, few, many, or a class for an expanded clone.

J gene,clone size,D gene,CDR3 length,V gene,CDR3 DNA,CDR3 protein
TRBJ1-3,few,-,14,TRBV19,TGTGCCAGTAGAGCAAGCAGCTCTGGAAACACCATATATTTT,CASRASSSGNTIYF
TRBJ2-5,-,-,12,TRBV6-2/TRBV6-3,TGTGCCAGCAGTGGCGGGGGCGAGACCCAGTACTTC,CASSGGGETQYF
TRBJ1-1,few,-,14,TRBV12-3/TRBV12-4,TGTGCCAGCAACCACAGGGTAGGGAACACTGAAGCTTTCTTT,CASNHRVGNTEAFF
TRBJ2-1,many,-,15,TRBV23-1,TGCGCCAGCTGCCTGGACGGAGACTTCTACAATGAGCAGTTCTTC,CASCLDGDFYNEQFF
TRBJ2-1,many,TRBD2,17,TRBV15,TGTGCCACCAGCATGGGGACTAGCGGGGGGGGCTACAATGAGCAGTTCTTC,CATSMGTSGGGYNEQFF
TRBJ2-6,few,TRBD1,18,TRBV11-2,TGTGCCAGCAGCTTAGATTTTGGGACAGGGAAGTTGGCCAACGTCCTGACTTTC,CASSLDFGTGKLANVLTF
TRBJ1-5,-,-,15,TRBV7-9,TGTGCCAGCAGCTCTACCGGCAACCCCGATCAGCCCCAGCATTTT,CASSSTGNPDQPQHF
TRBJ2-1,few,-,13,TRBV4-3,TGCGCCAGCAGCCGGGGGACTGCCAATGAGCAGTTCTTC,CASSRGTANEQFF
TRBJ2-3,-,TRBD1,14,TRBV25-1,TGTGCCAGCAGACAGGGGATTAGCACAGATACGCAGTATTTT,CASRQGISTDTQYF
TRBJ2-1,few,-,15,TRBV4-2,TGTGCCAGCAGCCAAGAGCCAGGGAGGTTCAATGAGCAGTTCTTC,CASSQEPGRFNEQFF
TRBJ1-4,many,-,14,TRBV29-1,TGCAGCGTAGCGACGGGCCCCCGTTTAGAAAAACTGTTTTTT,CSVATGPRLEKLFF
TRBJ2-1,-,TRBD2,15,TRBV5-1,TGCGCCAGCAGCTTCACTAGCGGGGGGTACAATGAGCAGTTCTTC,CASSFTSGGYNEQFF
TRBJ2-7,few,-,13,TRBV2,TGTGCCAGCAGTGAGGGCCCACCCTACGAGCAGTACTTC,CASSEGPPYEQYF
TRBJ1-2,many,-,12,TRBV20-1,TGCAGTGCTAGCCCCTCTCTATATGGCTACACCTTC,CSASPSLYGYTF
TRBJ2-3,-,TRBD1,15,TRBV2,TGTGCCAGCAGCGTTCCGGGACAGAGCACAGATACGCAGTATTTT,CASSVPGQSTDTQYF
TRBJ2-5,many,-,11,TRBV29-1,TGCAGCGTGGGAGGAGAAGAGACCCAGTACTTC,CSVGGEETQYF
TRBJ2-7,-,-,12,TRBV11-2,TGTGCCAGCAGCTTCCAGCGGAACGAGCAGTACTTC,CASSFQRNEQYF
TRBJ2-5,many,-,16,TRBV10-3,TGTGCCATCAGTGATCTGTCGGCAGGTTCACAAGAGACCCAGTACTTC,CAISDLSAGSQETQYF
TRBJ1-2,few,-,14,TRBV7-9,TGTGCCAGCAGCCCATCGACAGCTAACTATGGCTACACCTTC,CASSPSTANYGYTF
TRBJ1-1,few,-,15,TRBV4-1,TGCGCCAGCAGCCAAGCCGGGTTCTCGAACACTGAAGCTTTCTTT,CASSQAGFSNTEAFF
TRBJ1-4,-,TRBD1,15,TRBV19,TGTGCCAGTAGCAGACTGGGACAGGTTAATGAAAAACTGTTTTTT,CASSRLGQVNEKLFF
TRBJ1-1,-,-,12,TRBV7-9,TGTGCCAGCAGATCTGGGTCCACTGAAGCTTTCTTT,CASRSGSTEAFF
TRBJ2-5,few,TRBD1,14,TRBV7-9,TGTGCCAGCAGCACTAGACAGGGTATGGAGACCCAGTACTTC,CASSTRQGMETQYF
TRBJ2-7,few,-,15,TRBV11-2,TGTGCCAGCAGCTTACTCGGCGGCACGCCCCGCGAGCAGTACTTC,CASSLLGGTPREQYF
TRBJ1-1,few,TRBD1,13,TRBV29-1,TGCAGCGTTGAGAATACAGGGGGAACTGAAGCTTTCTTT,CSVENTGGTEAFF
TRBJ2-7,many,-,15,TRBV3-1,TGTGCCAGCAGCCAAGATCGGCCACAGGGCTACGAGCAGTACTTC,CASSQDRPQGYEQYF
TRBJ2-7,-,-,13,TRBV20-1,TGCAGTGCTAGAGCGGGTGGGTCCTACGAGCAGTACTTC,CSARAGGSYEQYF
TRBJ1-5,many,TRBD1,12,TRBV20-1,TGCAGTGCGGGGGACAGACATCAGCCCCAGCATTTT,CSAGDRHQPQHF
TRBJ2-2,-,-,15,TRBV7-3,TGTGCCAGCAGCCCCCCCTTAGGGGGGACCGGGGAGCTGTTTTTT,CASSPPLGGTGELFF
TRBJ2-1,-,-,13,TRBV7-3,TGTGCCAGCAGCTCTCCCTTAGCCAATGAGCAGTTCTTC,CASSSPLANEQFF
TRBJ2-5,-,TRBD2,16,TRBV4-1,TGCGCCAGCAGCCAAAGCTCGGCGGGACTAGCTGAGACCCAGTACTTC,CASSQSSAGLAETQYF
TRBJ2-5,few,TRBD2,17,TRBV11-2,TGTGCCAGCAGCTCAAGACTAGCGGGGGGACTCCAAGAGACCCAGTACTTC,CASSSRLAGGLQETQYF
TRBJ1-1,few,-,11,TRBV12-5,TGTGCTAGTGGTTTGGACAAGGAAGCTTTCTTT,CASGLDKEAFF
TRBJ2-6,many,-,16,TRBV29-1,TGCAGCGTTGACACAGGCGATATCTCTGGGGCCAACGTCCTGACTTTC,CSVDTGDISGANVLTF
TRBJ1-1,-,-,13,TRBV18,TGTGCCAGCTCACGGGACACGGACACTGAAGCTTTCTTT,CASSRDTDTEAFF
TRBJ2-7,-,-,16,TRBV12-3/TRBV12-4,TGTGCCAGCAGTTTGGGAGAGTTGACAGGAGCCTACGAGCAGTACTTC,CASSLGELTGAYEQYF
TRBJ2-7,-,-,14,TRBV7-9,TGTGCCAGCAGCAAGGTGGGCAGTTCCTACGAGCAGTACTTC,CASSKVGSSYEQYF
TRBJ2-7,-,-,12,TRBV6-1,TGTGCCAGCAGTGAAGCGGGGACAAGGGTGTACTTC,CASSEAGTRVYF
TRBJ2-7,-,-,14,TRBV4-3,TGCGCCAGCAGCTCAGGGTTTGATCAGTACGAGCAGTACTTC,CASSSGFDQYEQYF
TRBJ2-7,many,-,13,TRBV6-5,TGTGCCAGCAGTTACTCAGGTTTTTACGAGCAGTACTTC,CASSYSGFYEQYF
TRBJ2-1,-,TRBD1,14,TRBV5-1,TGCGCCACCCGGGACAGTCCCTCCTACAATGAGCAGTTCTTC,CATRDSPSYNEQFF
TRBJ1-1,many,TRBD1,15,TRBV28,TGTGCCAGCACACCTCAAGGACAGGGGAACACTGAAGCTTTCTTT,CASTPQGQGNTEAFF
TRBJ2-7,many,-,12,TRBV6-2/TRBV6-3,TGTGCCAGCAGTCCACAGGGAGGCGAGCAGTACTTC,CASSPQGGEQYF
TRBJ1-1,few,-,14,TRBV18,TGTGCCAGCTCACCACCGGGGAGCAACACTGAAGCTTTCTTT,CASSPPGSNTEAFF
TRBJ2-5,few,-,14,TRBV7-9,TGTGCCAGCAGCTTACCCCGGGACTTCGAGACCCAGTACTTC,CASSLPRDFETQYF
TRBJ1-1,many,-,10,TRBV7-2,TGTGCCACAGGGGAGACTGAAGCTTTCTTT,CATGETEAFF
TRBJ2-1,few,TRBD1,15,TRBV5-1,TGCGCCAGCAGCCACCCCGGGACAGCCTACAATGAGCAGTTCTTC,CASSHPGTAYNEQFF
TRBJ2-7,few,-,11,TRBV6-5,TGTGCCAGCGCGCGTGGGTACGAGCAGTACTTC,CASARGYEQYF
TRBJ2-3,few,-,14,TRBV7-3,TGTGCCAGCAGGCGGGACAGCCACACAGATACGCAGTATTTT,CASRRDSHTDTQYF
TRBJ2-1,-,TRBD1,13,TRBV3-1,TGTGCCAGCAGCCGGGACAGTTACAATGAGCAGTTCTTC,CASSRDSYNEQFF
TRBJ2-3,many,TRBD1,14,TRBV7-3,TGTGCCAGCAGCTGGGACAGGGGAGCAGATACGCAGTATTTT,CASSWDRGADTQYF
TRBJ2-4,-,TRBD1,15,TRBV28,TGTGCCAGCAGACCTACAGGGGACGCCAAAAACATTCAGTACTTC,CASRPTGDAKNIQYF
TRBJ1-5,-,TRBD1,15,TRBV9,TGTGCCAGCAGCGTAGACAGGGGGGAGGTAGGGCCCCAGCATTTT,CASSVDRGEVGPQHF
TRBJ2-5,many,-,15,TRBV7-2,TGTGCCAGCAGCTTATGGGGAGGGGGCCAAGAGACCCAGTACTTC,CASSLWGGGQETQYF
TRBJ2-1,-,TRBD2,14,TRBV27,TGTGCCAGCAGTTTAGTACTAGCGGGGGGACTGCAGTTCTTC,CASSLVLAGGLQFF
TRBJ2-3,few,-,14,TRBV20-1,TGCAGTGCTAGACCGGCGGGGAGCACAGATACGCAGTATTTT,CSARPAGSTDTQYF
TRBJ2-5,few,-,14,TRBV11-2,TGTGCCAGCAGCTCAAGCGTCGGTCAAGAGACCCAGTACTTC,CASSSSVGQETQYF
TRBJ1-5,-,-,12,TRBV5-6,TGTGCCAGCAGCTTGGCCAATCAGCCCCAGCATTTT,CASSLANQPQHF
TRBJ2-3,-,-,14,TRBV20-1,TGCAGTGCTAGTCCAGTGGAGTTCACAGATACGCAGTATTTT,CSASPVEFTDTQYF